The clone carrying this T cell receptor beta chain has at least ten counts. What it recognizes is unknown. The CDR3 extends over 15 amino acids. Trimming took 7 bases from V and 0 from J, leaving 14 bases between them. Germline CDR1 reads MNHEY; CDR2 reads SVGAGI. These data belong to a study of early T cells in non-severe SARS-CoV-2 infection. General study findings and limits: Private and CD4 specificities were missed by VDJdb matching, skewed to anti-spike CD8.

The TCR library protocol was used to attach unique molecular identifiers. These identifiers were attached to individual cDNA molecules. TCRdb re-analysed the 5' RACE reads in MiXCR, keeping a single row per CDR3 protein. The sample gives about 84,000 distinct CDR3 sequences, roughly an eighth of which show up once; under 3% is in the top ten. The chain uses TRBV6-5 and TRBJ2-3; D call uncertain. Sequenced sample: whole blood. The sequence was obtained from an adult who was a healthcare worker with PCR-confirmed SARS-CoV-2 infection or an uninfected control (not recorded which). Here the CDR3 reads CASTATWGSTDTQYF. DNA for the CDR3: TGTGCCAGCACCGCGACTTGGGGTAGCACAGATACGCAGTATTTT.